This T cell receptor beta chain was recovered during a study of the immune and genomic landscape of osteosarcoma (dated by TCRdb to 2018 to 2020). About the full investigation: The overall cohort was composed of around 50 pediatric and adult patients with high-grade osteosarcoma, and a median age at diagnosis of about 29 years (range 5-81) was recorded. The cohort was enriched for poor-risk disease, as unfavorable pathologic response to standard therapy was shown in 73% of the cohort and about 67% of the cohort were deceased. In the overall cohort, 60% of patients were male, and localized disease at diagnosis was presented by about 77% of patients. To define immunogenic potential, the study profiled osteosarcoma specimens using whole genome, RNA and T-cell receptor sequencing, along with immunohistochemistry and reverse phase protein arrays. The osteosarcoma immunogenomic landscape was characterized by integrating TCR sequencing results with transcriptome, protein array and immunostaining data. The goal of the study was to explain why immune checkpoint inhibitors show limited clinical activity in osteosarcoma. A couple of samples from the same tumor site were contributed by each of three patients. The investigation overall reported the following: Along with the frozen tumor specimens, matched blood was collected from just a couple of patients. In five cases, a single hyperexpanded clone dominated the repertoire, and each of these five cases had fewer than 100 T-cell clonotypes. No statistical method determined sample size because osteosarcoma is rare and all possible samples were collected. Productive TCR clonality was low overall, averaging 0.09 with a maximum of 0.3, suggesting limited T-cell clonal expansion. Clonality benchmarks were derived from external normal skin and healthy peripheral blood data rather than from matched normal tissue. TCR productive clonality was higher in the immune-hot C3 cluster than the cold C1 cluster but still low overall.

The ImmunoSEQ Assay (Adaptive Biotechnologies) was used to immunosequence the CDR3 regions of the TCR beta chain. Per the authors' processing: The ImmunoSEQ Analyzer platform was used to export TCRB rearrangements, read counts, read proportions and gene usage. Using productive rearrangements, T-cell clonality was calculated as 1 minus Pielou's evenness. In the clonal space homeostasis analysis, clonotypes were grouped as rare, small, medium, large or hyperexpanded (0.01 to 1 of the repertoire). TCR productive clonality was compared across immune clusters C1, C2 and C3 using the Wilcoxon rank sum test. TCRdb limited this immuneACCESS table to in-frame rearrangements with V and J called. A share of clones is missing; checked studies link under half to unresolved V genes, and the rest is unexplained. V and J calls and clone size come straight from that table; D and trimming were deduced from the DNA. The sample contains about 5,100 clones, over 70% of them found a single time. Of the sample, about 5.9% is held by the ten largest clones.

The tumors sampled were post-treatment primary, local recurrence and metastasis specimens taken from patients with a poor prognosis. A few counts support this clone. The clone's antigen remains unknown. No much larger clone exists at a distance of one base, and base qualities are not known. Other nucleotide sequences from this sample produce the same CDR3. The clonotype originates from a human donor with osteosarcoma. Sequences were obtained from osteosarcoma tumor tissue from the lung.

The CDR3 reads as follows: CASSPRQGPSYEQYF. The bases are TGTGCCAGCAGCCCAAGACAGGGGCCCTCCTACGAGCAGTACTTC. The V and J segments used are TRBV7-8 and TRBJ2-7; 8 bases in the middle match TRBD1. CDR1 is given as SGHVS and CDR2 as FQNEAQ, both from the germline V gene. At the junction V is shortened by 5 bases and J by 0 bases; bases outside the gene matches: 6. Including cysteine and phenylalanine, the CDR3 has 15 amino acids. Only CDR3 DNA remains: 45 bases, in frame from the first base.